This T cell receptor beta chain was profiled in a study of identical twins. In the case of this clonotype: Its antigen is currently unknown.

Overall study results and limits: Reduced insertions were recorded for abundant cord blood beta clonotypes, with no such pattern in memory repertoires.

MiXCR was run by TCRdb on the 5' RACE reads, yielding one entry per CDR3 protein. Of around 1.7 million distinct CDR3 sequences in the sample, around 33% were seen once. This CDR3 contains 15 residues. CDR1 is MDHEN and CDR2 is SYDVKM in the germline V gene. The ends lost 7 bases at V and 6 bases at J; junction bases unmatched: 12. Source material: cord blood. The chain carries TRBV28 and TRBJ2-7; 10 bases are shared with TRBD2. This receptor was obtained from a newborn girl in good health. The CDR3 protein is CASNQAGGPVSEQYF. The CDR3 region has the DNA TGTGCCAGCAACCAAGCGGGAGGGCCTGTCAGCGAGCAGTACTTC.